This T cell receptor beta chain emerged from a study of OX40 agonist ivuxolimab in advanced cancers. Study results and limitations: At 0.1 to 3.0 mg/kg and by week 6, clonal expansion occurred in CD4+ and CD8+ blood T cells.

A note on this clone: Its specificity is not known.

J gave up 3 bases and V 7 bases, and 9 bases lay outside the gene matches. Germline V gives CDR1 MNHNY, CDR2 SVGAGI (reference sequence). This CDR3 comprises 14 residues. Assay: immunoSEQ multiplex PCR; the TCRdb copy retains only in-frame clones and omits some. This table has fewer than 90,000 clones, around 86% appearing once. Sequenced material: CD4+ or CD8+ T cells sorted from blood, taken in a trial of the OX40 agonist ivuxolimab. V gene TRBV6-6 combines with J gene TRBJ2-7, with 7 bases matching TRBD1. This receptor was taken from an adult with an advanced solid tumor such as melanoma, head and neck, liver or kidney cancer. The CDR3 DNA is TGTGCCAGCACCCCTCGGACAGGAGACTACGAGCAGTACTTC. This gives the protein CASTPRTGDYEQYF.